This TCR beta chain was obtained from a study of cytomegalovirus exposure and HLA in healthy donors. General study findings and limits: In vitro experiments confirmed that a few CMV-associated chains were specific for CMV antigens.

Concerning this clone: Its antigen remains unknown.

60 Vbeta and 13 Jbeta primers were used in PCR. Assay: immunoSEQ multiplex PCR; the TCRdb copy retains only in-frame clones and omits some. Altogether roughly 130,000 clones are present, approximately 80% being singletons, with the ten largest covering 5.5% to 7%. Healthy bone marrow donors made up the donor group. The material sequenced was PBMCs. This clonotype was sampled from a woman between 40 and 55 years old in good health and CMV-seropositive.

In DNA form, the CDR3 reads TGTGCCAGCAGCTTTCCTCAGGGTCAGACCCAGTACTTC. Translating it yields CASSFPQGQTQYF. The chain combines TRBV5-6 with TRBJ2-5, with D maybe TRBD1 (5 bases). CDR3 length: 13 residues. Trimming stripped 2 bases from V and 6 bases from J, with 11 bases between. CDR1 is SGHDT, CDR2 YYEEEE, per germline.